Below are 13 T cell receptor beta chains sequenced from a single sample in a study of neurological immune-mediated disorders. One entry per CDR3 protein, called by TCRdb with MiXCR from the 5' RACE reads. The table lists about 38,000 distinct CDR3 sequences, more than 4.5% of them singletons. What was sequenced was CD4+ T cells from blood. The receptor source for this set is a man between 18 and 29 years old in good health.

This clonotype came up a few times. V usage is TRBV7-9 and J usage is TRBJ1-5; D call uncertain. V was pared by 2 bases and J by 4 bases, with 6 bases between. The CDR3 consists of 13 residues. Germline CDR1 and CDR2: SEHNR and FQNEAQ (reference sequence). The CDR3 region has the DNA TGTGCCAGCAGCTTAATGTCGAATCAGCCCCAGCATTTT. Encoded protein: CASSLMSNQPQHF.

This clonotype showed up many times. The CDR3 reads CASRTGTGYTDTQYF. CDR3 sequence (DNA): TGTGCCAGCAGGACCGGGACAGGATACACAGATACGCAGTATTTT. The V and J genes are TRBV6-5 and TRBJ2-3; 8 nucleotides match TRBD1. J was trimmed by 2 bases and V by 6 bases; bases with no gene match: 7. Germline lookup yields CDR1 MNHEY and CDR2 SVGAGI. CDR3 length: 15 residues.

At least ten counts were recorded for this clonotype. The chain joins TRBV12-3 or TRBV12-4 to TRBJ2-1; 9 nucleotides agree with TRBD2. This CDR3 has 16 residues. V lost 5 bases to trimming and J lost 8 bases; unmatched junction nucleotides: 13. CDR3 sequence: CASSRWGASGDDEQFF. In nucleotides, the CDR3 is TGTGCCAGCAGTCGATGGGGGGCTAGCGGGGATGATGAGCAGTTCTTC.

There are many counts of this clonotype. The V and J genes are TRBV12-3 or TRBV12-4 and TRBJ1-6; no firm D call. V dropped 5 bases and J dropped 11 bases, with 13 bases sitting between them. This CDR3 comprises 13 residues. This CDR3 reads CASSVAMLTPLHF. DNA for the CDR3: TGTGCCAGCAGTGTGGCCATGCTAACACCCCTCCACTTT.

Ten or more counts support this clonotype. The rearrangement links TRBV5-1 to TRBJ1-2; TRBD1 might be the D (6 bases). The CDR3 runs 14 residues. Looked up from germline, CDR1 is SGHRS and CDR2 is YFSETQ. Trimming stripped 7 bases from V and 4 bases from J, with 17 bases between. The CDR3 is CASAWGRASYGYTF. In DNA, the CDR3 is TGCGCCAGCGCATGGGGGCGGGCGAGCTATGGCTACACCTTC.

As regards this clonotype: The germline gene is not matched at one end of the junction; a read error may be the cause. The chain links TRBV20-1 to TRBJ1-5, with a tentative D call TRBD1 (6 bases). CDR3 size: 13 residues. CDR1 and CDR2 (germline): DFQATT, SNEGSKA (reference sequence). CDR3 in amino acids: CSDKRQEDQPQHF. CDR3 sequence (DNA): TGCAGTGATAAACGACAGGAAGATCAGCCCCAACATTTT.

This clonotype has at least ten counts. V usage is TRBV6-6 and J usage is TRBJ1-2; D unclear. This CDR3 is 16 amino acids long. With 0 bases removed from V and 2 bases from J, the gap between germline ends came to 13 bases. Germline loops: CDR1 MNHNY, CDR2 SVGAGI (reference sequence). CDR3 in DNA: TGTGCCAGCAGTTACTCCGGTTACACAGTAAACTATGGCTACACCTTC. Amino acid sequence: CASSYSGYTVNYGYTF.

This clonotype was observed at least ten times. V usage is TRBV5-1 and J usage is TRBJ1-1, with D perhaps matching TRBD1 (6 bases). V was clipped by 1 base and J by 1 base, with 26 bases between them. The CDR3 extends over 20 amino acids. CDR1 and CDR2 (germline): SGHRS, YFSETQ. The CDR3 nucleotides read TGCGCCAGCAGCTTGTGGTATTTAGCCAGGGGTTCAGCCGAGAACACTGAAGCTTTCTTT. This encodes CASSLWYLARGSAENTEAFF.

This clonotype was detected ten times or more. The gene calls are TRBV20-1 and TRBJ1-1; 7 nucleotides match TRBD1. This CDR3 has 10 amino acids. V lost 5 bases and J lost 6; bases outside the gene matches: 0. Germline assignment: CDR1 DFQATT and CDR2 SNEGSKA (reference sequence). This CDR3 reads CSAGTAEAFF. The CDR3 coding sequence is TGCAGTGCTGGGACAGCTGAAGCTTTCTTT.

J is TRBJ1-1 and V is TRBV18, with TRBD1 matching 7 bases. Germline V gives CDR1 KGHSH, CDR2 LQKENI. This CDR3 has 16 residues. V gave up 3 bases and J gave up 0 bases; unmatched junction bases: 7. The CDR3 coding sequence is TGTGCCAGCTCACCCCGGACAGGCGATATGAACACTGAAGCTTTCTTT. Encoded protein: CASSPRTGDMNTEAFF.

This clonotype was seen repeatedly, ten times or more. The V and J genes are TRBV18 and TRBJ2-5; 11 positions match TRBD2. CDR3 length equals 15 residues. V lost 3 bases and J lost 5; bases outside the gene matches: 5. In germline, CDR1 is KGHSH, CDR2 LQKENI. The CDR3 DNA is TGTGCCAGCTCACCGCCTAGCGGGGGGAAGGAGACCCAGTACTTC. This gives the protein CASSPPSGGKETQYF.

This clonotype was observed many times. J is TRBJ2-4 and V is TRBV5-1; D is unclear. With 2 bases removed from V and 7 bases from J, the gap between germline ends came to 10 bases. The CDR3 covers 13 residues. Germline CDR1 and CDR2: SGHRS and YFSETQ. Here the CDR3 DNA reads TGCGCCAGCAGCTTCGTCGGAGATAACATTCAGTACTTC. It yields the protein CASSFVGDNIQYF.

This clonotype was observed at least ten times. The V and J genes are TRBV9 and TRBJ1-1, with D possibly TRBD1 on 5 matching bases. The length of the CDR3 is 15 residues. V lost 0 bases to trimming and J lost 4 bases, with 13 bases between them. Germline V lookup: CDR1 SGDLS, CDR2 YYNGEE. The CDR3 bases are TGTGCCAGCAGCGTAGCCGGGGCGCCGGGCACTGAAGCTTTCTTT. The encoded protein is CASSVAGAPGTEAFF.